The sequence of this T cell receptor (beta chain) was determined in a study of blood T cell repertoires in COVID-19. This CDR3 has 14 amino acids. The V and J ends lost 7 bases and 8 bases, in that order; junction bases with no gene match: 7. Per germline, CDR1 MNHEY and CDR2 SVGAGI. Only in-frame clones appear in the TCRdb table, and some are missing; sequencing was by immunoSEQ multiplex PCR. Counted here are 300,000 to 400,000 clones, about 90% occurring once; the ten biggest clones make up more than 5%. Input material: peripheral blood. The receptor's source is a woman between 45 and 60 years old with COVID-19, enrolled during active disease. This chain uses TRBV6-5 with TRBJ2-1, with TRBD2 matching over 11 bases. The DNA of the CDR3 is TGTGCCAGCAATCCACTAGCGGGAGAATATGAGCAGTTCTTC. Protein sequence: CASNPLAGEYEQFF.